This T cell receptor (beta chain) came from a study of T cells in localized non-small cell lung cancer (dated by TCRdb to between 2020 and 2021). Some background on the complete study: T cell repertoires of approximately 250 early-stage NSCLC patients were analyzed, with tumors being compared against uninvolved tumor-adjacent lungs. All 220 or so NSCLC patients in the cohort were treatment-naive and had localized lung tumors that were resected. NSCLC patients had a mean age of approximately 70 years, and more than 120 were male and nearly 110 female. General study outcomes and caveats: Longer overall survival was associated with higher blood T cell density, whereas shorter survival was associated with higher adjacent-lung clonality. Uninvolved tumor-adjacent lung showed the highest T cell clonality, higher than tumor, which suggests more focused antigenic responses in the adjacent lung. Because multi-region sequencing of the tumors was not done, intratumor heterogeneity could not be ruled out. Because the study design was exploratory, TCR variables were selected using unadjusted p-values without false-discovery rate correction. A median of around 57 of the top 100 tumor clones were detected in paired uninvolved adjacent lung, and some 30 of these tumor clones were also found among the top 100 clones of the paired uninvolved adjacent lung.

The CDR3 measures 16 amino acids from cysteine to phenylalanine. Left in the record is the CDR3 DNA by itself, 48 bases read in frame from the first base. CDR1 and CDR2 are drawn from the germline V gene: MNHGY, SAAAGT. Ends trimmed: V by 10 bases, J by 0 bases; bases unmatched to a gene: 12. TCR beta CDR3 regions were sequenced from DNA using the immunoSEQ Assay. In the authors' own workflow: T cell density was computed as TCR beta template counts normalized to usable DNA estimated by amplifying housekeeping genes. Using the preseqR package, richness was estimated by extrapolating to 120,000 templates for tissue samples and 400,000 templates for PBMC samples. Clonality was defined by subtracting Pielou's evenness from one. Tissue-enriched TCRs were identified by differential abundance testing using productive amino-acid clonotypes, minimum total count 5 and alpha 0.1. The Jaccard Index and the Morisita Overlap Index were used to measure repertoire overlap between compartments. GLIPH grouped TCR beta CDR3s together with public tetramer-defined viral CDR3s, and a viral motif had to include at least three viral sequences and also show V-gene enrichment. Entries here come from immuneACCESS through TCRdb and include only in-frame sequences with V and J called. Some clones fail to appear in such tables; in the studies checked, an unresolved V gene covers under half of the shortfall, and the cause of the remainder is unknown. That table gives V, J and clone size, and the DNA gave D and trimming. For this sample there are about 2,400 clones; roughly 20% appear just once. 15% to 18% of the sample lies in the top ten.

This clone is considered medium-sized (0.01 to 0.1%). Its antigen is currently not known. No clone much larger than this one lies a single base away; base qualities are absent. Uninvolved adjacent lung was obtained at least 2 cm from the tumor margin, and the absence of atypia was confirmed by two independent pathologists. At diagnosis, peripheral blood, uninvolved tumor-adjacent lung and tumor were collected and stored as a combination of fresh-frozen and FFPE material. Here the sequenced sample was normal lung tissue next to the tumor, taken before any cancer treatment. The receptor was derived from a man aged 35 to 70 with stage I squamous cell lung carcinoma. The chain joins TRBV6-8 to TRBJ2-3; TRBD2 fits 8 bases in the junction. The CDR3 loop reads CAIRPRGGASTDTQYF. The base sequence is TGTGCCATCAGACCCCGGGGGGGCGCTAGCACAGATACGCAGTATTTT.